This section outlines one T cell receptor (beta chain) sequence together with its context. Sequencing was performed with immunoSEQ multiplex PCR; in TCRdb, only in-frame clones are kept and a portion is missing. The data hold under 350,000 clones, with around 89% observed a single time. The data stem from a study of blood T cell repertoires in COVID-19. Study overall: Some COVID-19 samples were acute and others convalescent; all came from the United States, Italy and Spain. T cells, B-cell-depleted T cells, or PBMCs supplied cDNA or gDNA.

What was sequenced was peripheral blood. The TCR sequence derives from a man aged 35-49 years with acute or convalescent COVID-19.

CDR3 coding DNA: TGTGCCAGTAAAAGACAGGGATCGAGCACTGAAGCTTTCTTT. This gives the protein CASKRQGSSTEAFF. The gene calls are TRBV19 and TRBJ1-1; TRBD1 matches 7 bases. V lost 7 bases, J lost 4 bases, and 9 bases stayed unmatched. The germline gives CDR1 LNHDA, CDR2 SQIVND (reference sequence). The CDR3 is 14 amino acids.